This entry lists 16 T cell receptor beta chains sequenced from one sample in a study of radiotherapy plus CTLA-4 blockade in lung cancer. TCRdb keeps only in-frame clones here, not all; method: immunoSEQ multiplex PCR. The table has 49,000 or so clones, around 69% seen once; the top ten hold around 8.3%. Sequenced material: peripheral blood, taken from a patient treated with radiotherapy plus ipilimumab. The receptors stem from a human donor with non-small cell lung cancer who had stable disease on radiotherapy plus ipilimumab.

The chain is built from TRBV10-1 and TRBJ2-1, with D unclear. V was shortened by 4 bases and J by 5 bases, with 18 bases between the two germline ends. The CDR3 has 16 residues. CDR1 WNHNN and CDR2 SYGVQD come from the germline V gene (reference sequence). DNA of the CDR3: TGCGCCAGCAGTGCCTTTTTCTCCCAAGGTAACAATGAGCAGTTCTTC. As protein: CASSAFFSQGNNEQFF.

In its sample, this clone was seen once. The rearrangement links TRBV5-1 to TRBJ2-5; D is unresolved. The germline CDR1 and CDR2 sequences are SGHRS and YFSETQ. Trimming left V 0 bases short and J 4 bases short, with 13 bases between. This CDR3 is built from 15 residues. The CDR3 spells CASSLAVGSGETQYF. The CDR3 coding sequence is TGCGCCAGCAGCTTGGCCGTCGGGTCCGGAGAGACCCAGTACTTC.

V usage is TRBV5-4 and J usage is TRBJ2-7; D may correspond to TRBD1 or TRBD2 (5 bases each). Trimming left V 0 bases short and J 2 bases short, with 9 bases between. This CDR3 region has 14 residues. The germline V gene encodes CDR1 SGHNT and CDR2 YYREEE (reference sequence). The CDR3 here is CASSLGDGAYEQYF. In nucleotides, the CDR3 is TGTGCCAGCAGCTTGGGGGACGGTGCCTACGAGCAGTACTTC.

In the case of this clone: One junction end does not reproduce the germline sequence, and a read error may be involved. The gene calls are TRBV10-3 and TRBJ1-6, with D possibly being TRBD1 (5 bases). CDR3 length: 12 amino acids. Germline V lookup: CDR1 ENHRY, CDR2 SYGVKD. CDR3: CAISRDRDDFRF. The DNA for the CDR3 is TGTGCCATCAGTAGAGACCGGGACGATTTTCGCTTT.

V gene TRBV2 combines with J gene TRBJ2-1, with 7 bases fitting TRBD2. The ends lost 7 bases at V and 3 bases at J; junction bases unmatched: 3. The length of the CDR3 is 13 residues. Germline values: CDR1 SNHLY, CDR2 FYNNEI. The CDR3 DNA follows: TGTGCCAGCAAAGCGGGGAGCTACAATGAGCAGTTCTTC. This translates into CASKAGSYNEQFF.

This clone is a singleton in its sample. The rearrangement links TRBV7-8 to TRBJ1-2; 7 nucleotides line up with TRBD1. This CDR3 contains 19 residues. In germline, CDR1 is SGHVS, CDR2 FQNEAQ. V shed 0 bases, J shed 5 bases, and the junction held 18 bases outside the gene matches. The CDR3 DNA reads as TGTGCCAGCAGCTTAGCGTCAGGACGGAAGGGGGCCTTTAGTTATGGCTACACCTTC. The encoded protein is CASSLASGRKGAFSYGYTF. Variable domain in full (rest from reference TRBV7-8 and TRBJ1-2): GAGVSQSPRYKVAKRGQDVALRCDPISGHVSLFWYQQALGQGPEFLTYFQNEAQLDKSGLPSDRFFAERPEGSVSTLKIQRTQQEDSAVYLCASSLASGRKGAFSYGYTFGSGTRLTVV.

The CDR3 spells CASSKAGTASMNTEAFF. Here the CDR3 DNA reads TGTGCCAGCAGCAAAGCCGGGACAGCAAGTATGAACACTGAAGCTTTCTTT. V and J are TRBV11-2 and TRBJ1-1, with TRBD1 matching 7 bases. The CDR3 totals 17 residues. V shed 5 bases and J 0 bases; nucleotides not matched to a gene: 12. Germline V gives CDR1 SGHAT, CDR2 FQNNGV.

CDR3 sequence (DNA): TGTGCCAGCCTCCTTAATGAGCAGTTCTTC. Its translation: CASLLNEQFF. The chain has TRBV2 and TRBJ2-1, with D unclear. The CDR3 loop spans 10 amino acids. Germline V gene sequence: CDR1 SNHLY, CDR2 FYNNEI. Trimming took 8 bases from V and 7 from J, leaving 6 bases between them.

V usage is TRBV27 and J usage is TRBJ1-2; 7 nucleotides line up with TRBD1. This CDR3 comprises 14 residues. The V gene's germline CDR1 is MNHEY and CDR2 SMNVEV (reference sequence). After removal of 4 bases from V and 8 bases from J, the junction contained 10 bases not matched to a gene. This chain's CDR3 is CASSSLDRAEGYTF. CDR3 sequence (DNA): TGTGCCAGCAGTTCCCTCGACAGGGCTGAAGGCTACACCTTC.

This chain joins TRBV27 and TRBJ2-1, with 10 bases that match TRBD2. CDR3 size: 15 residues. Germline V gives CDR1 MNHEY, CDR2 SMNVEV (reference sequence). V lost 1 base and J lost 9; bases outside the gene matches: 6. CDR3 coding DNA: TGTGCCAGCAGTTTATTGAGTAGCGGGGGGTCTGAGCAGTTCTTC. As protein: CASSLLSSGGSEQFF.

The chain carries TRBV7-6 and TRBJ1-3, with D maybe TRBD1 (5 bases). V was cut by 1 base and J by 1 base, with 11 bases left in between. Germline CDR1 reads SGHVS; CDR2 reads FNYEAQ. The CDR3 runs to 16 residues. The CDR3 bases are TGTGCCAGCAGCTTAGGAGCGGGGGGGTCTGGAAACACCATATATTTT. This encodes CASSLGAGGSGNTIYF.

This sequence joins TRBV6-1 and TRBJ1-6; 7 bases fit TRBD1. This CDR3 comprises 16 residues. After removal of 3 bases from V and 3 bases from J, the junction contained 5 bases not matched to a gene. Germline CDR1 and CDR2: MNHNS and SASEGT. CDR3 in amino acids: CASSDGQVGYNSPLHF. DNA for the CDR3: TGTGCCAGCAGTGACGGACAGGTTGGCTATAATTCACCCCTCCACTTT.

This clone was seen a handful of times. The chain uses TRBV5-4 and TRBJ2-2; D ambiguous. The CDR3 has 13 residues. The V end was cut by 2 bases, the J end by 4 bases, with 6 bases between. Per germline, CDR1 SGHNT and CDR2 YYREEE (reference sequence). For the CDR3, the DNA is TGTGCCAGCAGCTTATCCGTCACCGGGGAGCTGTTTTTT. It yields the protein CASSLSVTGELFF.

The V call is TRBV10-3, the J call TRBJ1-3; 8 bases match TRBD1. Germline V gives CDR1 ENHRY, CDR2 SYGVKD. This CDR3 spans 15 amino acids. V gave up 8 bases and J gave up 2 bases; unmatched junction bases: 8. Written as DNA, the CDR3 is TGTGCCATCGAATCCGGACAGGGTGCTGGAAACACCATATATTTT. Its translation is CAIESGQGAGNTIYF.

The rearrangement links TRBV27 to TRBJ1-6, with TRBD1 identical over 7 bases. Losses at the gene ends were 4 bases for V and 12 bases for J; bases not matched to a gene: 9. This CDR3 has 14 residues. Germline V gene sequence: CDR1 MNHEY, CDR2 SMNVEV (reference sequence). The CDR3: CASSYVQQGLPLHF. DNA of the CDR3: TGTGCCAGCAGTTACGTGCAACAGGGGTTACCCCTCCACTTT.

This chain uses TRBV5-1 with TRBJ1-3, with D unclear. Trimming stripped 5 bases from V and 2 bases from J, with 11 bases between. This CDR3 is 14 amino acids long. CDR1 and CDR2 from the germline V gene are SGHRS and YFSETQ. As DNA, the CDR3 is TGCGCCAGCAGTTGGGGTGGGACTGGAAACACCATATATTTT. The encoded protein is CASSWGGTGNTIYF.